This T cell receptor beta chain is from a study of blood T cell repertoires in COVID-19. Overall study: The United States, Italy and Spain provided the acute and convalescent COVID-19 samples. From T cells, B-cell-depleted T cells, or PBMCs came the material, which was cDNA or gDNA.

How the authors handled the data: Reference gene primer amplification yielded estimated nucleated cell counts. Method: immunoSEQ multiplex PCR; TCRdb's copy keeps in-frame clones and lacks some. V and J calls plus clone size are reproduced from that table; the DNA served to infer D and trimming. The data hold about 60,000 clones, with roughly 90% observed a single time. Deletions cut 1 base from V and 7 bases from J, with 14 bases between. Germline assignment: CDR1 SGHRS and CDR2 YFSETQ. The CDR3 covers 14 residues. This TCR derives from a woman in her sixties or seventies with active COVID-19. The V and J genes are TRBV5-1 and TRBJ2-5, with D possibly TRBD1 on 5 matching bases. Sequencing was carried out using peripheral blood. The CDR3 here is CASSLSDTPGTQYF. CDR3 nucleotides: TGCGCCAGCAGCTTGTCGGACACTCCGGGGACCCAGTACTTC.